This paragraph covers one T cell receptor (beta chain) sequence. This CDR3 region has 17 residues. Germline V gene lookup returns CDR1 MRHNA and CDR2 SNTAGT. V was shortened by 0 bases and J by 1 base, with 14 bases between the two germline ends. This sample stems from a study of Ad26.COV2.S vaccination and SARS-CoV-2 variants. Background on the study: Dosing was one shot or two shots 56 days apart.

Profiled with immunoSEQ multiplex PCR; TCRdb holds only in-frame clones, not every one. Of some 300,000 clones listed, just under 85% are singletons. Treatment indicated: around 19 received Ad26.COV2.S at low or high dose, single or two shots; about 5 received placebo; per-sample allocation not given. Sampling took place 63 days after the first vaccine or placebo injection. Vaccine was an Ad26 vector expressing Wuhan-strain SARS-CoV-2 spike. V gene TRBV6-4 combines with J gene TRBJ2-3; maybe TRBD2 (5 bases). Sequenced material: peripheral blood, taken in a trial of Ad26.COV2.S vaccine versus placebo. This TCR was recovered from a person aged 18-60 years who received the Ad26.COV2.S COVID-19 vaccine or a placebo. Here the CDR3 DNA reads TGTGCCAGCAGTGACTCTGAAGAGGGTTATGGCACAGATACGCAGTATTTT. This gives the protein CASSDSEEGYGTDTQYF.